Shown below are 13 T cell receptor beta chains from a single sample sequenced in a study of neurological immune-mediated disorders. TCRdb re-called the 5' RACE reads with MiXCR, one entry per CDR3 protein. The repertoire has approximately 59,000 distinct CDR3 sequences, roughly 5.6% of them found once; the top ten carry 5.6%. The sample consisted of PBMCs. The source is a human donor with multiple sclerosis. The donor label of this sample is uncertain.

Ten or more counts support this clonotype. The chain recombines TRBV5-1 with TRBJ2-7, with TRBD1 identical over 7 bases. The trim removed 0 bases at V and 5 bases at J, leaving 2 bases unmatched. The germline V gene has CDR1 SGHRS and CDR2 YFSETQ. This CDR3 comprises 13 residues. The CDR3 loop is CASSLGTGDEQYF. DNA for the CDR3: TGCGCCAGCAGCTTGGGGACAGGAGACGAGCAGTACTTC.

At least ten counts were recorded for this clonotype. The chain links TRBV20-1 to TRBJ2-3; D may be TRBD2 (6 bases). The ends were cut back, 0 bases at V and 3 bases at J, with 10 bases in the middle. This CDR3 spans 14 amino acids. The germline V gene encodes CDR1 DFQATT and CDR2 SNEGSKA (reference sequence). The CDR3 here is CSAREALATDTQYF. The CDR3 DNA is TGCAGTGCTAGAGAGGCCCTAGCGACAGATACGCAGTATTTT.

The chain carries TRBV4-3 and TRBJ2-1, with 7 bases matching TRBD2. The CDR3 totals 17 residues. Unmatched junction bases numbered 8, after V lost 3 bases and J lost 0 bases. The germline gives CDR1 LGHNA, CDR2 YSLEER. The CDR3 sequence: CASSQDTSDLSYNEQFF. The DNA of the CDR3 is TGCGCCAGCAGCCAGGATACTAGCGATCTCTCCTACAATGAGCAGTTCTTC.

This clonotype appeared many times. The chain joins TRBV5-1 to TRBJ2-6; D remains ambiguous. From germline, CDR1 is SGHRS and CDR2 YFSETQ. V lost 4 bases to trimming and J lost 0 bases, with 17 bases between them. This CDR3 contains 18 residues. The CDR3 spells CASSRMATASSGANVLTF. Written as DNA, the CDR3 is TGCGCCAGCAGCCGAATGGCCACAGCTAGCTCTGGGGCCAACGTCCTGACTTTC.

CDR3 bases: TGCAGCGTCCTTTGGGGCAACGGCTACACCTTC. It is translated as CSVLWGNGYTF. V gene TRBV20-1 combines with J gene TRBJ1-2, with D possibly matching TRBD1 (5 bases). The CDR3 has 11 residues. Germline V lookup: CDR1 DFQATT, CDR2 SNEGSKA (reference sequence).

This clonotype was recorded many times. This chain connects TRBV5-1 to TRBJ2-3, with D possibly called TRBD1 or TRBD2 (5 bases each). This CDR3 region has 14 residues. CDR1 and CDR2 from the germline V gene are SGHRS and YFSETQ. The germline V and J ends were trimmed by 3 bases and 5 bases, with 13 bases remaining between them. CDR3 loop: CASSSSRGRDTQYF. In nucleotides, the CDR3 is TGCGCCAGCAGCTCTTCCCGGGGACGAGATACGCAGTATTTT.

This clonotype occurred many times. This rearrangement joins TRBV16 to TRBJ1-1, with D maybe TRBD1 (5 bases). Germline V gene sequence: CDR1 KGHSY, CDR2 FQNENV. Trimming took 3 bases from V and 0 from J, leaving 11 bases between them. The CDR3 extends over 15 amino acids. The CDR3 sequence: CASSQGPGLNTEAFF. CDR3 nucleotides: TGTGCCAGCAGCCAGGGGCCGGGGTTGAACACTGAAGCTTTCTTT.

This clonotype was found many times. This sequence joins TRBV2 and TRBJ1-1, with D perhaps TRBD1 (5 bases). The CDR3 runs to 13 residues. The germline V gene has CDR1 SNHLY and CDR2 FYNNEI. V was pared by 3 bases and J by 2 bases, with 7 bases between. The CDR3 here is CASSEGENTEAFF. The CDR3 DNA follows: TGTGCCAGCAGTGAGGGGGAAAACACTGAAGCTTTCTTT. Full variable domain (remainder filled in from reference TRBV2 and TRBJ1-1): EPEVTQTPSHQVTQMGQEVILRCVPISNHLYFYWYRQILGQKVEFLVSFYNNEISEKSEIFDDQFSVERPDGSNFTLKIRSTKLEDSAMYFCASSEGENTEAFFGQGTRLTVV.

This clonotype has a count of ten or more. The chain couples TRBV2 to TRBJ1-1; D is undetermined. The V gene's germline CDR1 is SNHLY and CDR2 FYNNEI. CDR3 size: 12 residues. Trimming took 2 bases from V and 3 from J, leaving 4 bases between them. In DNA, the CDR3 is TGTGCCAGCAGTGAAATGTACACTGAAGCTTTCTTT. Translated, it gives CASSEMYTEAFF.

This clonotype was seen repeatedly, ten times or more. The chain employs TRBV14 and TRBJ2-6; the D gene is possibly TRBD1 (5 bases). This CDR3 is 17 amino acids long. With 1 base removed from V and 0 bases from J, the gap between germline ends came to 10 bases. The germline V gene encodes CDR1 SGHDN and CDR2 FVKESK. The CDR3 nucleotides read TGTGCCAGCAGCCAAGTAGGGGCCGACTCTGGGGCCAACGTCCTGACTTTC. Amino acids: CASSQVGADSGANVLTF.

This clonotype was seen many times. This chain joins TRBV24-1 and TRBJ2-5; 8 positions match TRBD1. Trimming cost V 6 bases and J 4 bases; bases outside gene matches: 9. In germline, CDR1 is KGHDR, CDR2 SFDVKD. This CDR3 has 15 residues. The CDR3: CATSPGQGWGETQYF. The CDR3 nucleotides are TGTGCCACCAGTCCCGGACAGGGATGGGGAGAGACCCAGTACTTC.

This clonotype was seen at least ten times. This chain uses TRBV20-1 with TRBJ1-4; 8 bases agree with TRBD1. With 3 bases clipped from V and 10 bases from J, the junction kept 13 bases outside the gene matches. The CDR3 covers 15 residues. Germline-derived CDR1 and CDR2 are DFQATT and SNEGSKA (reference sequence). The DNA of the CDR3 is TGCAGTGCTAGTCCCACAGGGGGGGCGGGTGGAAAACTGTTTTTT. Protein: CSASPTGGAGGKLFF.

The table lists this clonotype with many counts. The J gene is TRBJ1-2, the V gene TRBV20-1; 10 nucleotides align to TRBD1. Germline lookup yields CDR1 DFQATT and CDR2 SNEGSKA (reference sequence). This CDR3 spans 19 amino acids. The J segment lost 6 bases and the V segment lost 3 bases, leaving 22 bases of the junction unmatched. The CDR3 is CSASLHLGQGKILPDGYTF. In nucleotides, the CDR3 is TGCAGTGCTAGCCTGCACCTGGGACAGGGGAAGATTTTACCTGATGGCTACACCTTC.